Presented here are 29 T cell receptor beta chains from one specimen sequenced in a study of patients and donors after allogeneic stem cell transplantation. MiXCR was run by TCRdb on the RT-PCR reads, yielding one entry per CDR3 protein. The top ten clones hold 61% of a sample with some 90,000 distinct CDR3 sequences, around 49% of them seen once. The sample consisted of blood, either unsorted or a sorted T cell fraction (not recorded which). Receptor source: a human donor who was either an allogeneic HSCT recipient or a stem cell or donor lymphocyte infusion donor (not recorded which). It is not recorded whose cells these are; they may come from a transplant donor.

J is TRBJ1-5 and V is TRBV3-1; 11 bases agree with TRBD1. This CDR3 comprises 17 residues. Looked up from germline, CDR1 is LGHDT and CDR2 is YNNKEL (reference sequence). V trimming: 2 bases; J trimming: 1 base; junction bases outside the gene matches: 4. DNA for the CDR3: TGTGCCAGCAGCCAAAGGACAGGGGGCGGGAGCAATCAGCCCCAGCATTTT. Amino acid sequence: CASSQRTGGGSNQPQHF.

CDR3 DNA: TGTGCCAGCAGCCACCCCGGGACAGGGAGGCAAAAACTGTTTTTT. This gives the protein CASSHPGTGRQKLFF. The chain carries TRBV3-1 and TRBJ1-4, with 9 bases fitting TRBD1. Germline V lookup: CDR1 LGHDT, CDR2 YNNKEL (reference sequence). The J segment lost 9 bases and the V segment lost 3 bases, leaving 8 bases of the junction unmatched. The CDR3 is 15 amino acids.

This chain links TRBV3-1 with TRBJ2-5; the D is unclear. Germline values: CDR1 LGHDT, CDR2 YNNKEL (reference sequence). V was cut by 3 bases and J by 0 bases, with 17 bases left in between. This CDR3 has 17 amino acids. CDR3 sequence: CASSHVPRLGYQETQYF. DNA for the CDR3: TGTGCCAGCAGCCACGTCCCTAGATTGGGGTACCAAGAGACCCAGTACTTC.

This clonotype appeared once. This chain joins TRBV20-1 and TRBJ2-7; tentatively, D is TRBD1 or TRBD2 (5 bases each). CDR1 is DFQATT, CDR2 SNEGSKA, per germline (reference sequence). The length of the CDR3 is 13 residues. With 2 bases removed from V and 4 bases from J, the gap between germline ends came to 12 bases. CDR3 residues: CSARRGREYEQYF. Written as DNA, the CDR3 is TGCAGTGCTAGAAGGGGTCGGGAATACGAGCAGTACTTC.

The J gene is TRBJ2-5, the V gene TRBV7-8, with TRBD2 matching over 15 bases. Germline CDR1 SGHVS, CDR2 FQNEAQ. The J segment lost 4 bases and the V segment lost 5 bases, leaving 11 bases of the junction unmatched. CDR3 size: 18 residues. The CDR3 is CASSPRTGGLAGGETQYF. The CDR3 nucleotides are TGTGCCAGCAGCCCAAGGACGGGGGGACTAGCGGGAGGAGAGACCCAGTACTTC.

CDR3 region: CASSLLTQPQHF. Here the CDR3 DNA reads TGTGCCAGCAGTTTACTAACTCAGCCCCAGCATTTT. The chain links TRBV12-3 or TRBV12-4 to TRBJ1-5; no reliable D call. V was pared by 2 bases and J by 6 bases, with 5 bases between. The length of the CDR3 is 12 residues.

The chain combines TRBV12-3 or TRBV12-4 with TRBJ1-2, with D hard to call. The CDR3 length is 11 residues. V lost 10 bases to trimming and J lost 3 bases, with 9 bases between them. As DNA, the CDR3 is TGTGCCATTTTCGGGGACTATGGCTACACCTTC. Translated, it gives CAIFGDYGYTF.

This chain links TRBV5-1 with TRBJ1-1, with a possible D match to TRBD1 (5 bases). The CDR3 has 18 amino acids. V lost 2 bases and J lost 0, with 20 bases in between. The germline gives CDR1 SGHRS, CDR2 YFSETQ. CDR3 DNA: TGCGCCAGCAGCTTAACTTTCCGGGACCTATCCATGAACACTGAAGCTTTCTTT. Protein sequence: CASSLTFRDLSMNTEAFF.

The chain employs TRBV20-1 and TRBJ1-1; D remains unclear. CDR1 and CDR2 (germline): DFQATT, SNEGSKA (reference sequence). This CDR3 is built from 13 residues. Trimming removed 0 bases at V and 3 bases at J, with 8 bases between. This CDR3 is CSARDRRDTEAFF. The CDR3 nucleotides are TGCAGTGCTAGAGATAGAAGGGACACTGAAGCTTTCTTT.

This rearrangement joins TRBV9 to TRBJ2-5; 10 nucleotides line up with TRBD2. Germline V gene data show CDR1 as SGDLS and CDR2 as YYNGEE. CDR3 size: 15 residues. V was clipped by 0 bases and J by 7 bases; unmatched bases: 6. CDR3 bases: TGTGCCAGCAGCGTAGAACTAGCGGGACGGGTGACCCAGTACTTC. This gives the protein CASSVELAGRVTQYF.

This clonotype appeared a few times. CDR3 residues: CAVGTQRSNQPQHF. Written as DNA, the CDR3 is TGTGCCGTCGGGACCCAACGTAGCAATCAGCCCCAGCATTTT. V usage is TRBV10-3 and J usage is TRBJ1-5, with D perhaps matching TRBD1 (5 bases). Per germline, CDR1 ENHRY and CDR2 SYGVKD. The CDR3 contains 14 residues. V was trimmed by 11 bases and J by 0 bases, leaving 14 bases between them.

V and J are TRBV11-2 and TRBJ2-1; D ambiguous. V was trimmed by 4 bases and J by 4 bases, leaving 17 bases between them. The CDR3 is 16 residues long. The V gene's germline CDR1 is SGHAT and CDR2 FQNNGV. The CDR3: CASSSTPGPFYNEQFF. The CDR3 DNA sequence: TGTGCCAGCAGCTCCACTCCGGGCCCGTTTTACAATGAGCAGTTCTTC.

CDR3 loop: CASSKAGIGTDTQYF. In nucleotides, the CDR3 is TGTGCCAGCAGTAAAGCGGGAATCGGCACAGATACGCAGTATTTT. The chain joins TRBV28 to TRBJ2-3; the match to TRBD2 covers 7 bases. V shed 5 bases and J 1 base; nucleotides not matched to a gene: 6. This CDR3 has 15 amino acids. The germline V gene has CDR1 MDHEN and CDR2 SYDVKM.

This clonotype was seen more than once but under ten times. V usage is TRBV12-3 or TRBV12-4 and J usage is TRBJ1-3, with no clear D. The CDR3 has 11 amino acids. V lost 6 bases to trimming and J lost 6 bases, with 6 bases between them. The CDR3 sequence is CASSPKNTIYF. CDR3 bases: TGTGCCAGCAGCCCAAAAAACACCATATATTTT.

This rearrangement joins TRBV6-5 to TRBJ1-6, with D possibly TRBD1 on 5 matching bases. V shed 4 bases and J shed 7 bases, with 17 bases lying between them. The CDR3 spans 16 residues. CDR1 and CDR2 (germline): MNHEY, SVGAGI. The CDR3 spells CASSSHAGTGNSPLHF. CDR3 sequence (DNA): TGTGCCAGCAGTTCTCACGCCGGGACGGGAAATTCACCCCTCCACTTT.

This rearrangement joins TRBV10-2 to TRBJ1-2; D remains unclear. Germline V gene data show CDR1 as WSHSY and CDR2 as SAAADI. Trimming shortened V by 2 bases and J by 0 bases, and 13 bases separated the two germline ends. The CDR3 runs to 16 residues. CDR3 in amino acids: CASSEEEAKSNYGYTF. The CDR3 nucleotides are TGCGCCAGCAGTGAGGAGGAGGCAAAGTCTAACTATGGCTACACCTTC.

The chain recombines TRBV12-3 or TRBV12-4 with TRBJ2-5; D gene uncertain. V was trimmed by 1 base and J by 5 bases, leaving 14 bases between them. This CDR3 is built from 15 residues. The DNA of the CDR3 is TGTGCCAGCAGTTTAGTATCCGAGCCTTTGGAGACCCAGTACTTC. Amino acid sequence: CASSLVSEPLETQYF.

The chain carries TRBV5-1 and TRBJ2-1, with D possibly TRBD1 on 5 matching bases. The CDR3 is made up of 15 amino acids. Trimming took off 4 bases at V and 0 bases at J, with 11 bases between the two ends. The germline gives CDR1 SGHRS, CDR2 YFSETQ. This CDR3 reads CASSPGIGSYNEQFF. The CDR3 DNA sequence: TGCGCCAGCAGCCCAGGGATCGGCTCCTACAATGAGCAGTTCTTC.

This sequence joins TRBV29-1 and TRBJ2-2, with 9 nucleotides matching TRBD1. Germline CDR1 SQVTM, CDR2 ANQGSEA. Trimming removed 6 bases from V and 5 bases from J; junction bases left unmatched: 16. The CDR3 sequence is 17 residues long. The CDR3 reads CSVWDRAKTGVTGELFF. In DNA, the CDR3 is TGCAGCGTCTGGGACAGGGCAAAGACGGGAGTGACCGGGGAGCTGTTTTTT.

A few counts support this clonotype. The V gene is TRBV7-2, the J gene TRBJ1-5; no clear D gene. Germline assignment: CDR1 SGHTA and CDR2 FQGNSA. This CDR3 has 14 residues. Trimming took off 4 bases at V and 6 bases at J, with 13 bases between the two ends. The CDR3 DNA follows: TGTGCCAGCAGCTCCAAATGGCGGGGTCAGCCCCAGCATTTT. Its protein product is CASSSKWRGQPQHF.

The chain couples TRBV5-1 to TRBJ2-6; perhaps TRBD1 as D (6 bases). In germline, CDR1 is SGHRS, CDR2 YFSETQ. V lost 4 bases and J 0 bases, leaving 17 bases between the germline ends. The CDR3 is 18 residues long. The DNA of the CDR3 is TGCGCCAGCAGCCGGGACGTGACAGGATCCTCTGGGGCCAACGTCCTGACTTTC. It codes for CASSRDVTGSSGANVLTF.

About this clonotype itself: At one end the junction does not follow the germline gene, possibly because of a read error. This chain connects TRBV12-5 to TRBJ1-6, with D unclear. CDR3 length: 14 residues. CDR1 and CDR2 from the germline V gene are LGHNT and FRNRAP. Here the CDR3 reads CASGSQAYNSLLHF. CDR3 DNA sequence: TGTGCTAGTGGGTCTCAGGCCTATAATTCACTCCTCCACTTT.

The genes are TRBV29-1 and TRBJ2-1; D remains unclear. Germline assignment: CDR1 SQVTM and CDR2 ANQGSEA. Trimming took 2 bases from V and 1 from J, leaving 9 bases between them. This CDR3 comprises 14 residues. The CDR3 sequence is CSVEIGLSYNEQFF. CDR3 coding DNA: TGCAGCGTTGAAATAGGCCTGTCCTACAATGAGCAGTTCTTC.

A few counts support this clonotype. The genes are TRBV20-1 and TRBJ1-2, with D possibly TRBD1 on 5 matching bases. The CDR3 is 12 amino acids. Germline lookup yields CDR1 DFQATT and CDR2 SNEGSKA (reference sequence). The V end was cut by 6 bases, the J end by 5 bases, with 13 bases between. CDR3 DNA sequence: TGCAGTGCCGCGGGGGGGAGTTATGGCTACACCTTC. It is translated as CSAAGGSYGYTF.

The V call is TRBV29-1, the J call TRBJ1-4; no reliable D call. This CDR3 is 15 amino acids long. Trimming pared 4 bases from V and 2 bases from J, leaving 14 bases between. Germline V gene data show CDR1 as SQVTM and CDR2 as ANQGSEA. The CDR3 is CSVGKGSSTNEKLFF. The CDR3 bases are TGCAGCGTTGGGAAAGGGTCCTCCACTAATGAAAAACTGTTTTTT.

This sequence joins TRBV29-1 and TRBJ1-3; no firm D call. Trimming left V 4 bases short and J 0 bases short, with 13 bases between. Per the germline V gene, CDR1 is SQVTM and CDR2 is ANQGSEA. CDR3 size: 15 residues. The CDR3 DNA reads TGCAGCGTTGCCGCCCATCAGGACTCTGGAAACACCATATATTTT. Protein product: CSVAAHQDSGNTIYF.

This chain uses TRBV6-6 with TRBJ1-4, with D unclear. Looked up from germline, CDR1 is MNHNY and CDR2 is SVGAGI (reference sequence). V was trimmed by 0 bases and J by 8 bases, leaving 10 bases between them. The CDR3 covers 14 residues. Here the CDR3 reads CASSYSGRGEKLFF. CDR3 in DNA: TGTGCCAGCAGTTACTCGGGCCGAGGCGAAAAACTGTTTTTT.

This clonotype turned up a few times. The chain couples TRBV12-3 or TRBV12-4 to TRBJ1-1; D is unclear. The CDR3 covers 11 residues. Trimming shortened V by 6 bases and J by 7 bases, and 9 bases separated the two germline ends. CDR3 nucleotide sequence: TGTGCCAGCAGACTTGTCAATGAAGCTTTCTTT. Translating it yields CASRLVNEAFF.

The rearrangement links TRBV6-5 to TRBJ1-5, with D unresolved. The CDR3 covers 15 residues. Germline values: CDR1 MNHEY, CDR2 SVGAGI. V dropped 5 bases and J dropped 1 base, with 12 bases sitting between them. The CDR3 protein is CASSRDIRSNQPQHF. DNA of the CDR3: TGTGCCAGCAGTCGAGACATTCGAAGCAATCAGCCCCAGCATTTT.